A selection of T cell receptor beta chains follows, all from one sample in a study of T-cell reconstitution after alpha-beta-depleted transplantation in children. TCRdb re-called the PCR reads with MiXCR, one entry per CDR3 protein. The table shows about 980,000 distinct CDR3 sequences, with roughly 29% occurring only once. This specimen was PBMCs, mostly from graft donor cells, taken 360 days after TCRalphabeta/CD19-depleted stem cell transplant. The receptor source for this set is a boy younger than two who had a stem cell transplant for SCID, so the T cells may come from the graft donor. CDR3s leave out the opening cysteine and the closing phenylalanine or tryptophan.

J,V,CDR3
TRBJ2-1,TRBV12-3/TRBV12-4,ASSFGGAWDNEQF
TRBJ2-3,TRBV12-3/TRBV12-4,ASSTDRGGTDTQY
TRBJ1-4,TRBV3-1,ASSRTGGTNEKLF
TRBJ2-5,TRBV12-3/TRBV12-4,ASSPEAQETQY
TRBJ2-1,TRBV3-1,ASSQDPARPRRF
TRBJ2-1,TRBV7-8,ASTWTSGGVVGNEQF
TRBJ2-7,TRBV4-2,ASSQARDKDYEQY
TRBJ2-4,TRBV28,ASSFGRRLDKNIQY
TRBJ2-1,TRBV24-1,ATSDASGGREQF
TRBJ2-1,TRBV15,ATSLQRTNNEQF
TRBJ2-6,TRBV6-1,ATGVGGSSGANVLT
TRBJ2-7,TRBV12-3/TRBV12-4,ASSLVYVRPYEQY
TRBJ2-1,TRBV3-1,ASSRRTSGHNEQF
TRBJ2-1,TRBV12-3/TRBV12-4,ASSAKTRVGDEQF
TRBJ2-7,TRBV3-1,ASSHRAGEQY
TRBJ2-2,TRBV9,ASSVEEVNTGELF
TRBJ2-3,TRBV12-3/TRBV12-4,ASSLDKFTDTQY
TRBJ1-1,TRBV5-1,ASSLYGWGIGAEAF
TRBJ1-3,TRBV2,ASRVRRGQGIPGNTIY
TRBJ1-4,TRBV12-3/TRBV12-4,ASSPTGGRANEKLF
TRBJ1-1,TRBV19,ASRFGLGANTEAF
TRBJ2-2,TRBV9,ASSVVGTEQRELF
TRBJ1-5,TRBV5-5,ASSPVQGRGQPQH
TRBJ2-7,TRBV4-3,ASSPSTGAAYEQY
TRBJ2-3,TRBV20-1,SARDVLSTDTQY
TRBJ2-3,TRBV5-1,ASHRGTSEADTQY
TRBJ2-7,TRBV11-2,ASSLFHPPGDRGLPEYEQY
TRBJ1-6,TRBV12-3/TRBV12-4,ASSQTGSSNSPLH
TRBJ2-5,TRBV20-1,SARDWASGGQETQY
TRBJ2-3,TRBV27,ASGPLAGGPDTQY
TRBJ1-2,TRBV29-1,SVVLESNYGYT
TRBJ1-3,TRBV6-5,ASSYSPPKSSGNTIY
TRBJ2-3,TRBV20-1,SARDGWGADTQY
TRBJ1-1,TRBV15,ATSRRTASNTEAF
TRBJ2-7,TRBV2,ASSDTRDSIYEQY
TRBJ2-3,TRBV10-3,AITSIGGLATDTQY
TRBJ2-7,TRBV28,ASTPGGVPSTYEQY
TRBJ2-4,TRBV29-1,SVGTDLAKNIQY
TRBJ2-1,TRBV11-2,ASSPGLAHEQF
TRBJ2-1,TRBV20-1,SARDQLSGGAVKPEQF
TRBJ2-1,TRBV12-3/TRBV12-4,ASSPYTGNPYNEQF
TRBJ2-3,TRBV12-3/TRBV12-4,ASSSSRGAGTDTQY
TRBJ1-1,TRBV6-2/TRBV6-3,ASSYWAGRTEAF
TRBJ2-7,TRBV20-1,SARGGGVVHEQY
TRBJ2-7,TRBV5-1,ASSLGDTGGYEQY
TRBJ2-7,TRBV12-3/TRBV12-4,ASSPELAGGTYEQY
TRBJ2-6,TRBV2,ASLEPLVGANVLT
TRBJ2-6,TRBV14,ASSQLGSGANVLT
TRBJ2-3,TRBV5-1,ASSPSTSTDTQY
TRBJ2-6,TRBV27,ASSFSQSSGANVLT
TRBJ2-7,TRBV19,ASSGSGTGNNEQY
TRBJ1-2,TRBV7-2,ASSQRGQGVDGYT
TRBJ2-7,TRBV7-9,ASSNSGGSSYEQY
TRBJ2-7,TRBV5-1,ASSLVRSDSYEQY